Here is one T cell receptor (beta chain) with its context. Per the original data handling: Cell counts per sample came from amplifying reference gene primers. Only in-frame clones appear in the TCRdb table, and some are missing; sequencing was by immunoSEQ multiplex PCR. The V and J calls and clone size are taken from that table; D and trimming were inferred from the DNA. Among 100,000 to 150,000 clones listed, roughly four fifths were seen once. The CDR3 totals 15 residues. With 4 bases clipped from V and 6 bases from J, the junction kept 6 bases outside the gene matches. CDR1 and CDR2 from the germline V gene are SNHLY and FYNNEI. This sample is part of a study of blood T cell repertoires in COVID-19. Turning to the study itself: Samples representing acute and convalescent COVID-19 were sourced from the United States, Italy and Spain. In each case, the material was cDNA or gDNA derived from T cells, B-cell-depleted T cells, or PBMCs.

The chain uses TRBV2 and TRBJ2-2, with 9 bases identical to TRBD2. Sequencing was done on a sample of peripheral blood. This clonotype originated in a woman between 45 and 60 years old with acute or convalescent COVID-19. CDR3 bases: TGTGCCAGCAGTGGAGCGGGGGGAGTGGCCGGGGAGCTGTTTTTT. Translated: CASSGAGGVAGELFF. Complete variable domain (other parts from reference TRBV2 and TRBJ2-2): EPEVTQTPSHQVTQMGQEVILRCVPISNHLYFYWYRQILGQKVEFLVSFYNNEISEKSEIFDDQFSVERPDGSNFTLKIRSTKLEDSAMYFCASSGAGGVAGELFFGEGSRLTVL.